This T cell receptor (beta chain) was profiled in a study of diagnostic markers for celiac disease (TCRdb year 2020). As concerns this clonotype: Which antigen it targets is not known.

TCRdb shows the sequencer as Illumina MiSeq. Following TCRdb reprocessing, every CDR3 protein sequence forms one entry, and DNA is not provided. The table for this sample records about 7,500 distinct CDR3 sequences. About 6% of the sample comes from the top ten. The CDR3 measures 15 amino acids from cysteine to phenylalanine. The DNA is not on file. The sample comprised either unsorted cells or a sorted T cell fraction (not recorded which). The rearranged segments are TRBV12-3 or TRBV12-4 and TRBJ1-1; TCRdb designates TRBD1, a call that cannot be tested without DNA. The sequence was collected from a human donor. This table probably holds off-target reads from a library built for another chain. The CDR3 region has the sequence CASTITGGSGTEAFF.